A single count supports the clone carrying this T cell receptor (beta chain). V lost 1 base and J lost 0, with 13 bases in between. This CDR3 is 17 amino acids long. Per the germline V gene, CDR1 is SGHTA and CDR2 is FQGNSA. The data originate from a study of blood T cell repertoires in COVID-19. On the study more broadly: From the United States, Italy and Spain came samples of acute and convalescent COVID-19. PBMCs, B-cell-depleted T cells, or T cells provided the cDNA or gDNA that made up the material.

Original methodology: By means of reference gene primer amplification, nucleated cell counts were estimated. Data came from immunoSEQ multiplex PCR; TCRdb stores just in-frame clones and leaves some out. V, J and clone size are those of that table, while D and trimming were read from the DNA. The table records over 110,000 clones, roughly 83% of them present only once. The V gene is TRBV7-2, the J gene TRBJ1-5; possibly TRBD1 for D (6 bases). The source of this sequence is a man aged 35-49 years with acute COVID-19. The material sequenced was PBMCs or T cells enriched from blood (not recorded which). The DNA for the CDR3 is TGTGCCAGCAGCTTAGGTGGGGGCAGGGATAGCAATCAGCCCCAGCATTTT. It yields the protein CASSLGGGRDSNQPQHF. The full variable domain, in which reference TRBV7-2 and TRBJ1-5 provide the parts outside the CDR3, is GAGVSQSPSNKVTEKGKDVELRCDPISGHTALYWYRQSLGQGLEFLIYFQGNSAPDKSGLPSDRFSAERTGGSVSTLTIQRTQQEDSAVYLCASSLGGGRDSNQPQHFGDGTRLSIL.